The 17 T cell receptor beta chains below were found in one sample sequenced in a study of response to subunit inactivated influenza vaccine. TCRdb passed the RT-PCR reads through MiXCR, listing each CDR3 protein once. The sample carries 450,000 to 500,000 distinct CDR3 sequences, about a tenth recorded once. Sample: PBMCs from blood, taken roughly 46 days after vaccination. The source is a man over 45 who received an inactivated influenza vaccine.

This clonotype showed up many times. The chain couples TRBV4-2 to TRBJ1-2; possibly TRBD1 for D (5 bases). Germline CDR1 and CDR2: LGHNA and YNFKEQ. With 0 bases removed from V and 2 bases from J, the gap between germline ends came to 16 bases. This CDR3 has 17 residues. For the CDR3, the DNA is TGTGCCAGCAGCCAAGATCTTGGGAGGGGACGGAACTATGGCTACACCTTC. Its translation: CASSQDLGRGRNYGYTF.

This chain links TRBV6-5 with TRBJ1-1; a possible D gene is TRBD1 (5 bases). Germline V gives CDR1 MNHEY, CDR2 SVGAGI. Trimming stripped 0 bases from V and 1 base from J, with 15 bases between. The CDR3 is 17 residues long. The CDR3 DNA reads as TGTGCCAGCAGTTACTCGATAGGGGCATCGGCGAACACTGAAGCTTTCTTT. It encodes CASSYSIGASANTEAFF.

This clonotype was seen repeatedly, ten times or more. V usage is TRBV20-1 and J usage is TRBJ2-5; TRBD2 matches 8 bases. Looked up from germline, CDR1 is DFQATT and CDR2 is SNEGSKA (reference sequence). The CDR3 is 17 amino acids. After removal of 5 bases from V and 5 bases from J, the junction contained 19 bases not matched to a gene. DNA of the CDR3: TGCAGTGCTCCCCTTAGCTACAGACTAGGCGGGAGGGAGACCCAGTACTTC. Translated: CSAPLSYRLGGRETQYF.

This clonotype has ten or more counts. The rearrangement uses TRBV7-9 and TRBJ2-5; no clear D gene. With 4 bases removed from V and 4 bases from J, the gap between germline ends came to 10 bases. The CDR3 contains 13 residues. Germline V gene data show CDR1 as SEHNR and CDR2 as FQNEAQ (reference sequence). In DNA, the CDR3 is TGTGCCAGCAGCTGGGATAGGAGAGAGACCCAGTACTTC. This translates into CASSWDRRETQYF.

This rearrangement joins TRBV4-1 to TRBJ1-1; unclear D gene. V lost 4 bases and J lost 3, with 9 bases in between. CDR1 and CDR2 (germline): MGHRA, YSYEKL. The CDR3 contains 13 residues. CDR3: CASSLRRDTEAFF. The CDR3 bases are TGCGCCAGCAGCCTCAGGCGTGACACTGAAGCTTTCTTT.

Worth noting for this clonotype: A read error may explain this, as a much larger clone is one base away. This CDR3 reads CASSQGAGRSTDTQYF. For the CDR3, the DNA is TGCGCCAGCAGCCAAGGAGCGGGACGCAGCACAGATACGCAGTATTTT. The chain combines TRBV4-3 with TRBJ2-3; 7 nucleotides align to TRBD2. This CDR3 is 16 amino acids long. The V gene end was trimmed by 1 base and the J gene end by 0 bases; junction bases not matched to a gene: 4. Germline assignment: CDR1 LGHNA and CDR2 YSLEER.

The CDR3 nucleotides are TGCAGCGTTGGGTACCGCAAGGAGACAGACAATGAGCAGTTCTTC. This encodes CSVGYRKETDNEQFF. The rearrangement uses TRBV29-1 and TRBJ2-1; perhaps TRBD1 as D (5 bases). The CDR3 is 15 residues long. Germline V gene lookup returns CDR1 SQVTM and CDR2 ANQGSEA. V lost 4 bases, J lost 5 bases, and 18 bases lay in between.

This clonotype occurred a few times. V and J are TRBV6-5 and TRBJ2-7; 14 bases are a match to TRBD2. The germline V gene has CDR1 MNHEY and CDR2 SVGAGI. CDR3 size: 19 residues. Trimming removed 1 base from V and 5 bases from J; junction bases left unmatched: 13. DNA of the CDR3: TGTGCCAGCAGTTACTTCGCTCCTGGATTGGGACTAGCGGGGGACGAGCAGTACTTC. Amino acid sequence: CASSYFAPGLGLAGDEQYF.

The V gene is TRBV5-1, the J gene TRBJ1-4, with TRBD1 matching over 8 bases. Germline V gene lookup returns CDR1 SGHRS and CDR2 YFSETQ. Trimming took 0 bases from V and 3 from J; bases not matched to a gene: 4. The length of the CDR3 is 16 residues. The CDR3 sequence is CASSLGTGPANEKLFF. In DNA form, the CDR3 reads TGCGCCAGCAGCTTGGGGACAGGGCCGGCTAATGAAAAACTGTTTTTT.

This clonotype appeared many times. This chain connects TRBV5-6 to TRBJ2-1; D call uncertain. CDR1 is SGHDT and CDR2 is YYEEEE in the germline V gene. The CDR3 is 13 amino acids. The ends were cut back, 0 bases at V and 6 bases at J, with 7 bases in the middle. CDR3 amino acids: CASSLGLFNEQFF. CDR3 DNA sequence: TGTGCCAGCAGCTTGGGGCTATTCAATGAGCAGTTCTTC.

The genes are TRBV7-2 and TRBJ2-2, with D perhaps matching TRBD1 (5 bases). V gave up 5 bases and J gave up 0 bases, with 13 bases separating them. Per germline, CDR1 SGHTA and CDR2 FQGNSA. CDR3 length equals 16 residues. Here the CDR3 reads CASSPQDIANTGELFF. CDR3 nucleotide sequence: TGTGCCAGCAGCCCGCAGGACATAGCGAACACCGGGGAGCTGTTTTTT.

This rearrangement joins TRBV3-1 to TRBJ2-5; TRBD1 matches at 7 bases. The CDR3 length is 14 residues. V gave up 4 bases and J gave up 6 bases; unmatched junction bases: 8. Germline V gene sequence: CDR1 LGHDT, CDR2 YNNKEL (reference sequence). DNA for the CDR3: TGTGCCAGCAGCCCACGTGACAGGGTGAAGACCCAGTACTTC. It specifies CASSPRDRVKTQYF.

In its sample, this clonotype was seen a few times. Written as DNA, the CDR3 is TGTGCCAGTTCTGACGAGAGCACTGAAGCTTTCTTT. Its translation is CASSDESTEAFF. The rearrangement joins TRBV28 to TRBJ1-1; no clear D. Trimming took 9 bases from V and 4 from J, leaving 12 bases between them. Germline CDR1 MDHEN, CDR2 SYDVKM. There are 12 residues in the CDR3.

This clonotype came up a few times. This sequence joins TRBV9 and TRBJ2-7, with TRBD1 matching 10 bases. Germline trimming cut 4 bases from V and 3 bases from J; bases unmatched to any gene: 7. CDR3 length: 15 amino acids. Germline-derived CDR1 and CDR2 are SGDLS and YYNGEE. DNA of the CDR3: TGTGCCAGCAGCCCGCGACAGGGGGCCTTCTACGAGCAGTACTTC. Translated: CASSPRQGAFYEQYF.

This clonotype occurred a few times. V and J are TRBV11-1 and TRBJ2-7; 9 nucleotides align to TRBD1. The CDR3 covers 13 residues. CDR1 is SGHAT and CDR2 is FQDESV in the germline V gene (reference sequence). The ends lost 8 bases at V and 1 base at J; junction bases unmatched: 3. The DNA for the CDR3 is TGTGCCAGCGAGGGACAGGGTTCCTACGAGCAGTACTTC. It yields the protein CASEGQGSYEQYF. Variable domain in full (rest from reference TRBV11-1 and TRBJ2-7): EAEVAQSPRYKITEKSQAVAFWCDPISGHATLYWYRQILGQGPELLVQFQDESVVDDSQLPKDRFSAERLKGVDSTLKIQPAELGDSAMYLCASEGQGSYEQYFGPGTRLTVT.

The chain joins TRBV4-1 to TRBJ2-7; possibly TRBD2 for D (6 bases). Trimming removed 2 bases from V and 2 bases from J, with 10 bases in between. The CDR3 length is 14 residues. Per germline, CDR1 MGHRA and CDR2 YSYEKL. The CDR3 region has the DNA TGCGCCAGCAGCCAAAAAGCGGGCACCTACGAGCAGTACTTC. Translated, it gives CASSQKAGTYEQYF.

Turning to this clonotype: A much larger clone differs by one base, so this may be a read error. This chain joins TRBV5-6 and TRBJ2-1; possibly TRBD1 or TRBD2 for D (5 bases each). This CDR3 comprises 15 residues. CDR1 and CDR2 (germline): SGHDT, YYEEEE. CDR3 region: CASSWPFGANNEEFF. The CDR3 bases are TGTGCCAGCAGCTGGCCATTCGGGGCAAACAATGAGGAGTTCTTC.